The next 12 T cell receptor beta chains were all read from a single sample in a study of blood T cell repertoires in COVID-19. Some clones are missing from TCRdb's copy, which holds only in-frame ones; the method was immunoSEQ multiplex PCR. The table has 80,000 or so clones, around 83% seen once; the top ten hold about 10%. What was sequenced was peripheral blood. The receptors were gathered from a man aged 55 to 70 with COVID-19, enrolled during active disease.

The J gene is TRBJ2-1, the V gene TRBV18; unclear D gene. CDR1 is KGHSH and CDR2 is LQKENI in the germline V gene. The ends were cut back, 5 bases at V and 10 bases at J, with 12 bases in the middle. The CDR3 has 12 residues. As DNA, the CDR3 is TGTGCCAGCTCATTTCCCGGTCGGGAGCAGTTCTTC. Its translation is CASSFPGREQFF.

This clone showed up just once. The chain couples TRBV7-3 to TRBJ1-1; D perhaps matches TRBD1 (5 bases). CDR1 and CDR2 from the germline V gene are SGHTA and FQGTGA. The CDR3 sequence is 14 residues long. The V end was cut by 4 bases, the J end by 2 bases, with 11 bases between. In DNA form, the CDR3 reads TGTGCCAGCAGCTCCACAGGAGACAACACTGAAGCTTTCTTT. Translated: CASSSTGDNTEAFF. Using reference TRBV7-3 and TRBJ1-1 for the parts outside the CDR3, the full variable domain is GAGVSQTPSNKVTEKGKYVELRCDPISGHTALYWYRQSLGQGPEFLIYFQGTGAADDSGLPNDRFFAVRPEGSVSTLKIQRTERGDSAVYLCASSSTGDNTEAFFGQGTRLTVV.

The chain combines TRBV29-1 with TRBJ1-4; D may be TRBD1 (5 bases). The CDR3 totals 13 residues. Trimming left V 2 bases short and J 8 bases short, with 12 bases between. Looked up from germline, CDR1 is SQVTM and CDR2 is ANQGSEA. The CDR3 reads CSVESRASEKLFF. Written as DNA, the CDR3 is TGCAGCGTTGAAAGCAGGGCCAGCGAAAAACTGTTTTTT.

The V gene is TRBV18, the J gene TRBJ2-1; 9 positions match TRBD1. Trimming cost V 3 bases and J 4 bases; bases outside gene matches: 4. The CDR3 is 15 residues long. Germline CDR1 is KGHSH and CDR2 is LQKENI. The CDR3 region has the DNA TGTGCCAGCTCACCCCGGGACAGGGATTACAATGAGCAGTTCTTC. Translated, it gives CASSPRDRDYNEQFF.

The V call is TRBV5-6, the J call TRBJ1-5, with 9 bases that match TRBD1. Trimming at V came to 4 bases and at J to 4 bases, leaving 6 bases not matched to a gene. In germline, CDR1 is SGHDT, CDR2 YYEEEE. The CDR3 sequence is 15 residues long. The DNA for the CDR3 is TGTGCCAGCAGCGGGACGACAGGGGGGAATCAGCCCCAGCATTTT. Amino acids: CASSGTTGGNQPQHF.

The V gene is TRBV28, the J gene TRBJ2-2; D is undetermined. Deletions cut 5 bases from V and 5 bases from J, with 9 bases between. The CDR3 spans 13 residues. CDR1 MDHEN and CDR2 SYDVKM come from the germline V gene. CDR3 sequence: CASSRGETGELFF. The CDR3 DNA reads as TGTGCCAGCAGTCGAGGAGAAACCGGGGAGCTGTTTTTT.

This chain links TRBV4-2 with TRBJ1-2, with D perhaps matching TRBD1 (6 bases). The CDR3 sequence is 15 residues long. Deletions cut 1 base from V and 8 bases from J, with 17 bases between. From germline, CDR1 is LGHNA and CDR2 YNFKEQ. DNA for the CDR3: TGTGCCAGCAGCCAAGGGCGGGCGGGGGCGAGAGGCTACACCTTC. It codes for CASSQGRAGARGYTF.

This chain joins TRBV10-3 and TRBJ1-2; TRBD1 aligns across 8 bases. CDR1 and CDR2 (germline): ENHRY, SYGVKD. The V segment lost 2 bases and the J segment 7 bases; nucleotides outside the gene matches: 6. This CDR3 region has 14 residues. The CDR3 is CAISEPGQGGGYTF. As DNA, the CDR3 is TGTGCCATCAGTGAGCCCGGACAGGGTGGTGGCTACACCTTC.

The chain has TRBV10-3 and TRBJ2-2; 10 bases fit TRBD2. Germline CDR1 reads ENHRY; CDR2 reads SYGVKD. This CDR3 contains 15 residues. With V trimmed by 0 bases and J by 8 bases, 3 bases remained unmatched. CDR3 nucleotide sequence: TGTGCCATCAGTGAGTCAACTAGCGGGAAGGGGGAGCTGTTTTTT. Protein product: CAISESTSGKGELFF.

V is TRBV5-1 and J is TRBJ2-3; 10 bases agree with TRBD2. CDR1 and CDR2 from the germline V gene are SGHRS and YFSETQ. The CDR3 extends over 16 amino acids. Trimming took 0 bases from V and 2 from J; bases not matched to a gene: 3. CDR3 region: CASSLGTSGHTDTQYF. CDR3 nucleotides: TGCGCCAGCAGCTTGGGGACTAGCGGTCACACAGATACGCAGTATTTT.

The genes are TRBV10-1 and TRBJ2-5, with 8 bases matching TRBD2. V shed 4 bases and J 1 base; nucleotides not matched to a gene: 5. Germline V lookup: CDR1 WNHNN, CDR2 SYGVQD (reference sequence). The CDR3 totals 15 residues. The CDR3 here is CASSGSGEGQETQYF. As DNA, the CDR3 is TGCGCCAGCAGTGGTAGCGGGGAGGGCCAAGAGACCCAGTACTTC.

This rearrangement joins TRBV19 to TRBJ2-7; maybe TRBD2 (6 bases). This CDR3 has 14 residues. Trimming stripped 5 bases from V and 6 bases from J, with 17 bases between. Per the germline V gene, CDR1 is LNHDA and CDR2 is SQIVND (reference sequence). CDR3 sequence: CASSHPGDRLEQYF. The CDR3 nucleotides read TGTGCCAGTAGTCACCCGGGGGATCGGCTCGAGCAGTACTTC.